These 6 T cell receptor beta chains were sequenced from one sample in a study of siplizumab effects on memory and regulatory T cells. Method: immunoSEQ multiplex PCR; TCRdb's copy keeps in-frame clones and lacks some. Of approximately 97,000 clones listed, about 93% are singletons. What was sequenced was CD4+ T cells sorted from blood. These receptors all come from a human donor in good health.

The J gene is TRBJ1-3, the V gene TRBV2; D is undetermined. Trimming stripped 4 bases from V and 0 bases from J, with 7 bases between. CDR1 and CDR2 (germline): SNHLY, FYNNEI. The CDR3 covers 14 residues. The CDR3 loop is CASSAPGSGNTIYF. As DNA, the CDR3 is TGTGCCAGCAGTGCCCCAGGCTCTGGAAACACCATATATTTT. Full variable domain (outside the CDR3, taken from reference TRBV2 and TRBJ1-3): EPEVTQTPSHQVTQMGQEVILRCVPISNHLYFYWYRQILGQKVEFLVSFYNNEISEKSEIFDDQFSVERPDGSNFTLKIRSTKLEDSAMYFCASSAPGSGNTIYFGEGSWLTVV.

The CDR3 DNA follows: TGTGCCAGCAGTGGCGTAGGGGGCAATCAGCCCCAGCATTTT. Its protein is CASSGVGGNQPQHF. This sequence joins TRBV6-1 and TRBJ1-5, with D perhaps matching TRBD1 (5 bases). In germline, CDR1 is MNHNS, CDR2 SASEGT. V shed 4 bases and J shed 2 bases, with 9 bases lying between them. This CDR3 region has 14 residues.

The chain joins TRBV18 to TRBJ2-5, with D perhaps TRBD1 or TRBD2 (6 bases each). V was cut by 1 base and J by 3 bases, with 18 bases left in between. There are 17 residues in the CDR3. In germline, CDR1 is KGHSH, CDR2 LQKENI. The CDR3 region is CASSPLGGRGGKETQYF. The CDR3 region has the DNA TGTGCCAGCTCACCACTCGGCGGCAGGGGCGGGAAAGAGACCCAGTACTTC.

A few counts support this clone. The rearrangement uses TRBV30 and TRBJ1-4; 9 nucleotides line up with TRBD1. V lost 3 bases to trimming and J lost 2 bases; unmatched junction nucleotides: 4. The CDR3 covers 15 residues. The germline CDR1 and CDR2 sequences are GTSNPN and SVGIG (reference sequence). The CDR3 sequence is CAWRATGGTNEKLFF. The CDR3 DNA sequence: TGTGCCTGGAGGGCGACAGGGGGTACTAATGAAAAACTGTTTTTT. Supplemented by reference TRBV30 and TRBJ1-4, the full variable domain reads SQTIHQWPATLVQPVGSPLSLECTVEGTSNPNLYWYRQAAGRGLQLLFYSVGIGQISSEVPQNLSASRPQDRQFILSSKKLLLSDSGFYLCAWRATGGTNEKLFFGSGTQLSVL.

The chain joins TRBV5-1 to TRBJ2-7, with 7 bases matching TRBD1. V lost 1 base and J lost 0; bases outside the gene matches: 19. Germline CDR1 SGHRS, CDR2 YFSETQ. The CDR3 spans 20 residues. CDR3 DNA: TGCGCCAGCAGCTTGCATTTCGGGACAGACAACTTATATAGCTCCTACGAGCAGTACTTC. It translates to CASSLHFGTDNLYSSYEQYF.

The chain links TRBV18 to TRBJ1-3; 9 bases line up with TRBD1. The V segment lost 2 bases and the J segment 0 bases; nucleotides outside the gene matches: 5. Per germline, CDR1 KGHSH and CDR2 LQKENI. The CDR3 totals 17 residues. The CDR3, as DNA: TGTGCCAGCTCACCAATGGACAGGGGCTTCTCTGGAAACACCATATATTTT. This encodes CASSPMDRGFSGNTIYF.